This T cell receptor beta chain was sequenced for a study of blood T cell repertoires in COVID-19. Study-wide context: Acute and convalescent COVID-19 samples came from the United States, Italy and Spain. The analysed material was cDNA or gDNA that came from T cells, B-cell-depleted T cells, or PBMCs.

Under the authors' procedure: Estimates of nucleated cell counts were drawn from the amplification of reference gene primers. Generated by immunoSEQ multiplex PCR, the TCRdb table keeps only in-frame clones and is missing some. The V and J calls and clone size come from that table; D and trimming were worked out from the DNA. The repertoire holds some 130,000 clones, with around 87% as singletons. This TCR was recovered from a woman in her sixties or seventies with acute or convalescent COVID-19. The sample consisted of peripheral blood.

The chain's CDR3 is CASTGRGLAVWYEQFF. The CDR3 coding sequence is TGTGCCAGTACCGGTAGGGGACTAGCGGTTTGGTATGAGCAGTTCTTC. The J gene is TRBJ2-1, the V gene TRBV19; TRBD2 agrees at 11 bases. The CDR3 covers 16 residues. Germline V gives CDR1 LNHDA, CDR2 SQIVND (reference sequence). Trimming cost V 7 bases and J 8 bases; bases outside gene matches: 13.